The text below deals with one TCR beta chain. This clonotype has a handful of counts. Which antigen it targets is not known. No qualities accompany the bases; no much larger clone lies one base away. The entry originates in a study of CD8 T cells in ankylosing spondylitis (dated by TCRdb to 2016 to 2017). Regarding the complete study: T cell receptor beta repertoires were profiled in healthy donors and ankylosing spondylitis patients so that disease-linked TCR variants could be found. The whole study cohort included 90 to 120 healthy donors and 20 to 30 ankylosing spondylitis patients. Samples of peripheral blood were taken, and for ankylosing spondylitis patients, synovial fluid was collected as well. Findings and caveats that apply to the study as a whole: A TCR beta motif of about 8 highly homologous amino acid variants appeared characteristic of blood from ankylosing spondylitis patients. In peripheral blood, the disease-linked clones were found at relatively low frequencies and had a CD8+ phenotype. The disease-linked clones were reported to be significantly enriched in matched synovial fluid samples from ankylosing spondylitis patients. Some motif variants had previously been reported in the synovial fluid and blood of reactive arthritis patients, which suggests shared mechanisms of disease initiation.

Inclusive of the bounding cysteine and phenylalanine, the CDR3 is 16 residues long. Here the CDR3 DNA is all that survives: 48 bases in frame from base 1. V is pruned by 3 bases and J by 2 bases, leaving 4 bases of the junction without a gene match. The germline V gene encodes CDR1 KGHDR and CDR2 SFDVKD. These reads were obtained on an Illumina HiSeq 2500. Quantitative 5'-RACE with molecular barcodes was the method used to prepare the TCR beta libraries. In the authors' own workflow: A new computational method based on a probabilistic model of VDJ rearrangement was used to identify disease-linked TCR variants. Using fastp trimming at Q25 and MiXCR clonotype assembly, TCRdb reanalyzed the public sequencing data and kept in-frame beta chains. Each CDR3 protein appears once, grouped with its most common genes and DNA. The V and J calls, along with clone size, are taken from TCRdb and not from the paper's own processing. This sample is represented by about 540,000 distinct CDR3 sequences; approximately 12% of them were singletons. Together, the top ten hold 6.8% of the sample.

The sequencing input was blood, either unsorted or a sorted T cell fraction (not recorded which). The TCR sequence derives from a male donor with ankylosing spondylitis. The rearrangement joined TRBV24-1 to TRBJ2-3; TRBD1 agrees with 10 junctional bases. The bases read TGTGCCACCAGTGATCGAGGGACAGGGGTCACAGATACGCAGTATTTT. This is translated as CATSDRGTGVTDTQYF.